This T cell receptor beta chain came from a study of CD8+CD57+ T cells in acquired aplastic anemia. Study-wide background: CD4+ cells from healthy donors averaged around 10 million reads.

This clonotype occurred many times. Its antigen is as yet unknown. The V segment lost 10 bases and the J segment 4 bases; nucleotides outside the gene matches: 9. This CDR3 region has 15 residues. Looked up from germline, CDR1 is SNHLY and CDR2 is FYNNEI. Broader study findings: Patients and controls shared 25 to 30 CD8+ CDR3 sequences, which appeared highly expressed in patients and within their immunodominant clones.

For CDR3 and TCR beta VDJ profiling, genomic DNA was the template used. TCRdb re-called the reads through MiXCR, storing one row per CDR3 protein. This repertoire shows 100,000 to 150,000 distinct CDR3 sequences, 48% found once; its top ten account for 2% to 3%. Sample: sorted CD4+, CD8+, or CD8+CD57+ T cells (not recorded which) from PBMCs. This clonotype was obtained from a human donor in good health, serving as a control. The chain combines TRBV2 with TRBJ2-3; 12 bases fit TRBD1. This chain's CDR3 is CATPSGTGGADTQYF. DNA of the CDR3: TGTGCCACCCCATCCGGGACAGGGGGCGCAGATACGCAGTATTTT.